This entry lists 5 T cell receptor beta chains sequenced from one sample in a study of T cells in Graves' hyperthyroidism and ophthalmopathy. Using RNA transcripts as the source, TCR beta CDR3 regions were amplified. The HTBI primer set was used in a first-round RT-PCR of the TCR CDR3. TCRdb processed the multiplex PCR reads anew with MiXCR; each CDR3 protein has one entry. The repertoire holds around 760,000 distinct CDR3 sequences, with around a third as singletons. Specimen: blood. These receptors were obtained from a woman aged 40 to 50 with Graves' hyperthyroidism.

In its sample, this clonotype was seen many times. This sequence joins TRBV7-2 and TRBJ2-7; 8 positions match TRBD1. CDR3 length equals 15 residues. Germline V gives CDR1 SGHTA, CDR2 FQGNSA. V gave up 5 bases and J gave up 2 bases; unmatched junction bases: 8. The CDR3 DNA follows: TGTGCCAGCAGCCTTGATCGGGACAGGCCCTACGAGCAGTACTTC. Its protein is CASSLDRDRPYEQYF.

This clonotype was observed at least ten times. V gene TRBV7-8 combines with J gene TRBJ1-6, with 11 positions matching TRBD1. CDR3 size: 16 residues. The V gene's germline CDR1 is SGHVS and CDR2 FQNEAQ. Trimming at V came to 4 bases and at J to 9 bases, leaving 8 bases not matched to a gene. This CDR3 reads CASSSRTGGYGSPLHF. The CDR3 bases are TGTGCCAGCAGCTCTCGGACAGGGGGCTATGGTTCACCCCTCCACTTT.

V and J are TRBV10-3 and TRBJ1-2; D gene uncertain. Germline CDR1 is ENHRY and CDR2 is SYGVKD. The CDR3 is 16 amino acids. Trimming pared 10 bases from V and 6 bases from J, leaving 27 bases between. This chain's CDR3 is CANMDGSAGNVDGYTF. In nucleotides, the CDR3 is TGTGCCAACATGGACGGCTCGGCTGGGAATGTGGATGGCTACACCTTC.

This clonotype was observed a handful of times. The CDR3 spells CASSVVGQGGVTEAFF. The CDR3 nucleotides are TGTGCCAGCAGCGTAGTGGGGCAGGGAGGAGTCACTGAAGCTTTCTTT. The chain has TRBV9 and TRBJ1-1; TRBD1 is a possible D gene (5 bases). This CDR3 has 16 amino acids. CDR1 and CDR2 from the germline V gene are SGDLS and YYNGEE. V was shortened by 0 bases and J by 4 bases, with 16 bases between the two germline ends.

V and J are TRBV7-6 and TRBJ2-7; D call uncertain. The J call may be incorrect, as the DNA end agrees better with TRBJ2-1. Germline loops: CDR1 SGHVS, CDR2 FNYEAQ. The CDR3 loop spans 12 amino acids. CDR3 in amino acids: CASSLRNNEQFF. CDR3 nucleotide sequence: TGTGCCAGCAGCTTACGCAACAATGAGCAGTTCTTC.